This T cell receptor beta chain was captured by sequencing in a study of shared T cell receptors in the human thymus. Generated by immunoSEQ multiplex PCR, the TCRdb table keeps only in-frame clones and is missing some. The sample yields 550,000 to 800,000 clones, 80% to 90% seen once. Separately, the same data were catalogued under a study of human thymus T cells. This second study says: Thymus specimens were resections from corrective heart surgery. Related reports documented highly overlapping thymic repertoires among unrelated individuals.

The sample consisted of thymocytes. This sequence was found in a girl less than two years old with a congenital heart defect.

For the CDR3, the DNA is TGTGCCAGTAGTCTCCAGGGGGCCCAGCATTTT. Its translation: CASSLQGAQHF. The genes are TRBV19 and TRBJ1-5, with TRBD1 matching 7 bases. CDR3 length: 11 residues. J was trimmed by 11 bases and V by 5 bases; bases with no gene match: 3. Germline V gene sequence: CDR1 LNHDA, CDR2 SQIVND (reference sequence).